The next 24 T cell receptor beta chains were all read from a single sample in a study of shared clonotypes between healthy human individuals. The assay was immunoSEQ multiplex PCR, and TCRdb's table has in-frame clones only and misses some. The sample lists roughly 2 million clones; approximately 96% were seen once. The sequenced sample consisted of naive CD4+ T cells sorted from blood. Regarding subset: CD45RA+ positively selected. All receptors derive from a man between 18 and 35 years old in good health.

The chain uses TRBV27 and TRBJ1-1; possible D gene TRBD1, 5 bases. The germline CDR1 and CDR2 sequences are MNHEY and SMNVEV (reference sequence). V lost 6 bases to trimming and J lost 10 bases, with 18 bases between them. CDR3 length: 13 amino acids. DNA for the CDR3: TGTGCCAGCAGCCCCCTGGGGGGGTTGCGAGCTTTCTTT. This gives the protein CASSPLGGLRAFF.

This chain joins TRBV19 and TRBJ1-4; D remains ambiguous. This CDR3 is built from 19 residues. CDR1 and CDR2 from the germline V gene are LNHDA and SQIVND (reference sequence). V lost 0 bases and J 0 bases, leaving 17 bases between the germline ends. This CDR3 reads CASSIDPRWAAATNEKLFF. Here the CDR3 DNA reads TGTGCCAGTAGTATAGATCCCAGGTGGGCCGCGGCAACTAATGAAAAACTGTTTTTT.

This chain links TRBV30 with TRBJ1-6; TRBD1 is a possible D gene (5 bases). The germline V and J ends were trimmed by 1 base and 5 bases, with 21 bases remaining between them. The CDR3 consists of 18 residues. In germline, CDR1 is GTSNPN, CDR2 SVGIG (reference sequence). CDR3 sequence reads: CAWSAGLIGYRDNSPLHF. In DNA form, the CDR3 reads TGTGCCTGGAGTGCGGGACTAATTGGGTATAGGGATAATTCACCCCTCCACTTT.

The chain links TRBV7-2 to TRBJ2-1; 7 bases align to TRBD2. V lost 3 bases to trimming and J lost 3 bases; unmatched junction nucleotides: 2. Germline CDR1 and CDR2: SGHTA and FQGNSA. The CDR3 sequence is 14 residues long. CDR3 loop: CASSLGDYYNEQFF. DNA of the CDR3: TGTGCCAGCAGCTTGGGGGACTACTACAATGAGCAGTTCTTC.

This chain's CDR3 is CASSSLSGQGSGELFF. CDR3 nucleotides: TGTGCCAGTAGTTCCCTTTCGGGACAGGGGTCCGGGGAGCTGTTTTTT. The V gene is TRBV19, the J gene TRBJ2-2, with 10 bases identical to TRBD1. This CDR3 has 16 residues. J lost 6 bases, V lost 5 bases, and 9 bases had no gene match. Looked up from germline, CDR1 is LNHDA and CDR2 is SQIVND (reference sequence).

The chain uses TRBV9 and TRBJ2-7, with D maybe TRBD1 (6 bases). Deletions cut 0 bases from V and 5 bases from J, with 15 bases between. Germline values: CDR1 SGDLS, CDR2 YYNGEE. The CDR3 extends over 15 amino acids. The CDR3 is CASSVGGGSAHEQYF. As DNA, the CDR3 is TGTGCCAGCAGCGTAGGAGGGGGATCGGCCCACGAGCAGTACTTC.

The gene calls are TRBV4-3 and TRBJ2-3; D may correspond to TRBD1 or TRBD2 (5 bases each). The V gene lost 0 bases and the J gene lost 4 bases, with 17 bases spanning the gap. Germline lookup yields CDR1 LGHNA and CDR2 YSLEER. There are 17 residues in the CDR3. CDR3: CASSQELGASRADTQYF. CDR3 in DNA: TGCGCCAGCAGCCAAGAACTCGGGGCTAGTAGGGCAGATACGCAGTATTTT.

The chain uses TRBV5-1 and TRBJ1-5; 7 nucleotides line up with TRBD1. The V and J ends lost 0 bases and 9 bases, in that order; junction bases with no gene match: 6. Germline CDR1 and CDR2: SGHRS and YFSETQ. CDR3 length equals 14 residues. This chain's CDR3 is CASSLDRGGSPQHF. The CDR3, as DNA: TGCGCCAGCAGCTTGGACAGGGGAGGATCGCCCCAGCATTTT. Supplemented by reference TRBV5-1 and TRBJ1-5, the full variable domain reads KAGVTQTPRYLIKTRGQQVTLSCSPISGHRSVSWYQQTPGQGLQFLFEYFSETQRNKGNFPGRFSGRQFSNSRSEMNVSTLELGDSALYLCASSLDRGGSPQHFGDGTRLSIL.

About this clone itself: Additional DNA sequences in this sample encode the identical CDR3. The chain combines TRBV20-1 with TRBJ2-5; D remains unclear. Germline V CDR1 and CDR2: DFQATT, SNEGSKA (reference sequence). This CDR3 spans 11 amino acids. Between the trimmed V and J ends, which lost 3 bases and 3 bases, there was a span of 5 bases. CDR3 sequence reads: CSARPEETQYF. As DNA, the CDR3 is TGCAGTGCTAGGCCGGAAGAGACCCAGTACTTC.

This chain links TRBV4-3 with TRBJ2-7; 15 bases are a match to TRBD2. Germline trimming cut 1 base from V and 0 bases from J; bases unmatched to any gene: 16. From germline, CDR1 is LGHNA and CDR2 YSLEER. The CDR3 has 22 amino acids. DNA of the CDR3: TGCGCCAGCAGCCAAGTTAAGACCTCAGGACTAGCGGGAGGGCTGAGCTCCTACGAGCAGTACTTC. Protein: CASSQVKTSGLAGGLSSYEQYF.

The gene calls are TRBV30 and TRBJ1-3; D gene uncertain. This CDR3 has 10 residues. Between the trimmed V and J ends, which lost 1 base and 11 bases, there was a span of 6 bases. The germline V gene has CDR1 GTSNPN and CDR2 SVGIG (reference sequence). The CDR3 sequence is CAWSASSIYF. The DNA of the CDR3 is TGTGCCTGGAGTGCCTCCTCCATATATTTT. The full variable domain, completed using reference TRBV30 and TRBJ1-3, is SQTIHQWPATLVQPVGSPLSLECTVEGTSNPNLYWYRQAAGRGLQLLFYSVGIGQISSEVPQNLSASRPQDRQFILSSKKLLLSDSGFYLCAWSASSIYFGEGSWLTVV.

The CDR3 is CASSLSVGRTGNTEAFF. CDR3 DNA: TGTGCCAGCAGTTTATCTGTTGGGAGGACAGGGAACACTGAAGCTTTCTTT. The gene calls are TRBV28 and TRBJ1-1; 7 bases map to TRBD1. This CDR3 has 17 residues. Trimming removed 1 base from V and 1 base from J; junction bases left unmatched: 9. Germline CDR1 and CDR2: MDHEN and SYDVKM.

The chain couples TRBV7-2 to TRBJ1-6; D remains unclear. CDR3 length: 14 residues. Germline V CDR1 and CDR2: SGHTA, FQGNSA. V was cut by 5 bases and J by 4 bases, with 9 bases left in between. CDR3 in amino acids: CASSPGRYNSPLHF. The CDR3 DNA follows: TGTGCCAGCAGCCCCGGACGGTATAATTCACCCCTCCACTTT.

The rearrangement uses TRBV18 and TRBJ2-2; D possibly corresponds to TRBD1 (6 bases). CDR3 length: 16 amino acids. The germline gives CDR1 KGHSH, CDR2 LQKENI. V lost 6 bases and J 0 bases, leaving 14 bases between the germline ends. In DNA, the CDR3 is TGTGCCAGCTCTCTTAACAGGGCATCGAACACCGGGGAGCTGTTTTTT. This translates into CASSLNRASNTGELFF.

The CDR3 protein is CASSSQGAEWTEAFF. The DNA of the CDR3 is TGCGCCAGCAGCTCACAGGGGGCTGAATGGACTGAAGCTTTCTTT. This chain uses TRBV5-1 with TRBJ1-1, with 9 bases that match TRBD1. Germline V lookup: CDR1 SGHRS, CDR2 YFSETQ. This CDR3 is 15 amino acids long. After removal of 3 bases from V and 5 bases from J, the junction contained 8 bases not matched to a gene.

The chain recombines TRBV2 with TRBJ2-7; D remains unclear. The CDR3 consists of 13 residues. With 6 bases removed from V and 3 bases from J, the gap between germline ends came to 12 bases. CDR1 and CDR2 from the germline V gene are SNHLY and FYNNEI. The CDR3 is CASRRTAIYEQYF. In DNA form, the CDR3 reads TGTGCCAGCAGGAGGACGGCCATCTACGAGCAGTACTTC. Looking up the rest from reference TRBV2 and TRBJ2-7 gives the full variable domain: EPEVTQTPSHQVTQMGQEVILRCVPISNHLYFYWYRQILGQKVEFLVSFYNNEISEKSEIFDDQFSVERPDGSNFTLKIRSTKLEDSAMYFCASRRTAIYEQYFGPGTRLTVT.

This chain connects TRBV18 to TRBJ2-5; D uncertain. V lost 0 bases, J lost 5 bases, and 10 bases lay in between. The CDR3 consists of 14 residues. Germline V lookup: CDR1 KGHSH, CDR2 LQKENI. CDR3 in amino acids: CASSPPVKLETQYF. In DNA, the CDR3 is TGTGCCAGCTCACCACCGGTAAAGTTGGAGACCCAGTACTTC.

The V and J genes are TRBV9 and TRBJ2-3; 9 bases fit TRBD2. CDR1 is SGDLS, CDR2 YYNGEE, per germline. The V segment lost 0 bases and the J segment 5 bases; nucleotides outside the gene matches: 13. There are 18 residues in the CDR3. The chain's CDR3 is CASSVGIPRGGQRDTQYF. CDR3 in DNA: TGTGCCAGCAGCGTAGGGATCCCGCGGGGGGGCCAGAGAGATACGCAGTATTTT.

This chain uses TRBV11-3 with TRBJ1-5, with 8 bases aligning to TRBD1. This CDR3 contains 16 residues. Per germline, CDR1 SGHNT and CDR2 YENEEA. Trimming removed 7 bases from V and 4 bases from J; junction bases left unmatched: 12. In nucleotides, the CDR3 is TGTGCCAGCAAACCTTCCAGGGGGCCTTTTAATCAGCCCCAGCATTTT. It translates to CASKPSRGPFNQPQHF. The full variable domain, completed using reference TRBV11-3 and TRBJ1-5, is EAGVVQSPRYKIIEKKQPVAFWCNPISGHNTLYWYLQNLGQGPELLIRYENEEAVDDSQLPKDRFSAERLKGVDSTLKIQPAELGDSAVYLCASKPSRGPFNQPQHFGDGTRLSIL.

The chain recombines TRBV7-2 with TRBJ2-7, with 10 bases matching TRBD2. The CDR3 has 14 amino acids. Looked up from germline, CDR1 is SGHTA and CDR2 is FQGNSA. V trimming: 5 bases; J trimming: 6 bases; junction bases outside the gene matches: 7. The DNA of the CDR3 is TGTGCCAGCAGCCCCGGACTAGCGGCCGGCGAGCAGTACTTC. The encoded protein is CASSPGLAAGEQYF.

This sequence joins TRBV2 and TRBJ2-1; 11 bases line up with TRBD2. V shed 6 bases, J shed 12 bases, and the junction held 1 base outside the gene matches. The CDR3 runs 11 residues. CDR1 and CDR2 (germline): SNHLY, FYNNEI. For the CDR3, the DNA is TGTGCCAGCAGGGGACTAGCGGTGCAGTTCTTC. This codes for CASRGLAVQFF.

The CDR3 sequence: CASAILGTQYF. CDR3 DNA sequence: TGTGCTAGTGCGATTCTGGGGACCCAGTACTTC. The chain carries TRBV12-5 and TRBJ2-5; no clear D. The V end was cut by 7 bases, the J end by 7 bases, with 10 bases between. CDR3 size: 11 residues. Germline lookup yields CDR1 LGHNT and CDR2 FRNRAP. Full variable domain (missing parts from reference TRBV12-5 and TRBJ2-5): DARVTQTPRHKVTEMGQEVTMRCQPILGHNTVFWYRQTMMQGLELLAYFRNRAPLDDSGMPKDRFSAEMPDATLATLKIQPSEPRDSAVYFCASAILGTQYFGPGTRLLVL.

The CDR3 DNA reads TGCGCCAGCAGCCAAGGAGTTATCGGGGTTGGGGCCTACAATGAGCAGTTCTTC. Translated, it gives CASSQGVIGVGAYNEQFF. The chain has TRBV4-1 and TRBJ2-1, with D perhaps matching TRBD2 (5 bases). The CDR3 contains 18 residues. Between the trimmed V and J ends, which lost 1 base and 2 bases, there was a span of 18 bases. Germline CDR1 is MGHRA and CDR2 is YSYEKL.

With regard to this clone: Other DNA variants within this sample encode the same CDR3. This rearrangement joins TRBV25-1 to TRBJ2-2; 8 nucleotides agree with TRBD2. From germline, CDR1 is MGHDK and CDR2 SYGVNS. The CDR3 has 16 amino acids. V lost 1 base, J lost 8 bases, and 9 bases stayed unmatched. The CDR3: CASSELLAESTGELFF. CDR3 in DNA: TGTGCCAGCAGTGAATTACTAGCGGAGAGCACTGGGGAGCTGTTTTTT.